This TCR beta chain was obtained from a study of blood T cell repertoires in COVID-19. On the study more broadly: Samples came from the United States, Italy and Spain, spanning acute and convalescent COVID-19.

Cohort 3 donors were reported recovered after two negative PCRs, clearance, or symptom resolution. V was pared by 4 bases and J by 5 bases, with 10 bases of the junction left unmatched. The CDR3 contains 16 residues. Germline CDR1 GTSNPN, CDR2 SVGIG (reference sequence). Source study methods: Reference gene primer amplification yielded estimated nucleated cell counts. The protocol was immunoSEQ multiplex PCR, while the TCRdb copy is restricted to in-frame clones and leaves out a portion. V and J calls and clone size are given by that table; D and trimming were obtained from the DNA. The sample lists over 300,000 clones, approximately 85% occurring once.

V usage is TRBV30 and J usage is TRBJ1-6; 8 bases align to TRBD1. The TCR originated in a man aged 25 to 40 who had recovered from COVID-19. The sequenced material came from PBMCs or T cells enriched from blood (not recorded which). The chain's CDR3 is CAWMDRDRLNNSPLHF. DNA for the CDR3: TGTGCCTGGATGGACCGGGACAGGCTCAATAATTCACCCCTCCACTTT.